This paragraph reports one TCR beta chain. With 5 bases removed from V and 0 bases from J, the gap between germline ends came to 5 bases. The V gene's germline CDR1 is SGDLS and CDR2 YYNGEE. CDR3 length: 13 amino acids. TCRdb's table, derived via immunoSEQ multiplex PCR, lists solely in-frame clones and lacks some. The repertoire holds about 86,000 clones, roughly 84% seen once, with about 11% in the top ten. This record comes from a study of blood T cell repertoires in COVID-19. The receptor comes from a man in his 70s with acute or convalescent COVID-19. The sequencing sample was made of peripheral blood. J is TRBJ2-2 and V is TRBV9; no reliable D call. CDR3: CASSSTNTGELFF. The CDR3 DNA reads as TGTGCCAGCAGTTCCACGAACACCGGGGAGCTGTTTTTT.